These T cell receptor beta chains were read from a single sample in a study of shared clonotypes between healthy human individuals. Method: immunoSEQ multiplex PCR; TCRdb's copy keeps in-frame clones and lacks some. The sample includes over a million clones, approximately 80% seen only once; the top ten take under 0.65%. The sequenced material came from memory CD4+ T cells from PBMCs. These receptors were taken from a man in his late teens or twenties in good health. Some clones in this sample may be carry-over from other donors' samples. Both conserved end residues are part of each CDR3. D genes are given only for firm matches. Clone size is shown for a subset of rows, as once, few, many or a class of expanded clone.

TRBV10-3,TRBJ2-7,NA,TRBD2,TGTGCCATCAGTGAGTCGAAGGGACTAGCGGGAGCGCGGAGGGAGCAGTACTTC,CAISESKGLAGARREQYF
TRBV4-2,TRBJ1-3,NA,NA,TGTGCCAGCAGCCAAGTCGTAGGAAACACCATATATTTT,CASSQVVGNTIYF
TRBV5-4,TRBJ2-5,NA,NA,TGTGCCAGCAGCTACCGGAGGGGGGGACAGACCCAGTACTTC,CASSYRRGGQTQYF
TRBV29-1,TRBJ1-2,NA,TRBD1,TGCAGCGCCTCGGACAGGGGGCGAAGTGGCTACACCTTC,CSASDRGRSGYTF
TRBV19,TRBJ2-1,NA,NA,TGTGCCAGTAGTATTTTTGGAGCAGCCTACAATGAGCAGTTCTTC,CASSIFGAAYNEQFF
TRBV19,TRBJ2-7,NA,TRBD1,TGTGCCAGTAGTAGCCTGCCCGGGACAGGCCCCTACGAGCAGTACTTC,CASSSLPGTGPYEQYF
TRBV11-1,TRBJ2-1,few,NA,TGTGCCAGCAGCTTAGCCAATGAGCAGTTCTTC,CASSLANEQFF
TRBV28,TRBJ1-3,NA,NA,TGTGCCAGCAGTTTATTGGAGGCTTCGGGAAACACCATATATTTT,CASSLLEASGNTIYF
TRBV27,TRBJ1-1,NA,NA,TGTGCCAGCAGTTTACTCCGGAACACTGAAGCTTTCTTT,CASSLLRNTEAFF
TRBV18,TRBJ1-2,NA,NA,TGTGCCAGCTCGCTACAGGGTAACTATGGCTACACCTTC,CASSLQGNYGYTF
TRBV30,TRBJ2-5,NA,NA,TGTGCCTGGGGGTGGGAGACCCAGTACTTC,CAWGWETQYF
TRBV2,TRBJ2-3,once,TRBD2,TGTGCCAGCACTGTGACTAGCGGGAGTGGTAATACGCAGTATTTT,CASTVTSGSGNTQYF
TRBV28,TRBJ2-3,NA,TRBD2,TGTGCCAGCAGCCCACAAAGGACTAGCGGGCAGACAGATACGCAGTATTTT,CASSPQRTSGQTDTQYF
TRBV7-2,TRBJ2-1,NA,NA,TGTGCCAGCAGCTTAGTCGGTTCCTACAATGAGCAGTTCTTC,CASSLVGSYNEQFF
TRBV4-1,TRBJ2-7,NA,NA,TGCGCCAGCAGCCAGGGAACAGGGAAGAGGGCGTCCTACGAGCAGTACTTC,CASSQGTGKRASYEQYF
TRBV7-7,TRBJ1-3,NA,NA,TGTGCCAGCAGCAGCAGCTCTGGAAACACCATATATTTT,CASSSSSGNTIYF
TRBV15,TRBJ1-4,NA,NA,TGTGCCACCAGCAACACAGGGTTCGGTGAAAAACTGTTTTTT,CATSNTGFGEKLFF
TRBV7-6,TRBJ1-1,NA,NA,TGTGCCAGCAGCTTAGGTTTAGTGAACACTGAAGCTTTCTTT,CASSLGLVNTEAFF
TRBV4-1,TRBJ1-4,NA,TRBD1,TGCGCCAGCAGCCATACGACAGGGAATGAAAAACTGTTTTTT,CASSHTTGNEKLFF
TRBV12-5,TRBJ2-4,NA,NA,TGTGCTAGTGGGAGAGACAGGTTCACTCAGTACTTC,CASGRDRFTQYF
TRBV7-8,TRBJ1-2,NA,TRBD1,TGTGCCAGCAGCTTGCTGGGACAGGGAACTAACTATGGCTACACCTTC,CASSLLGQGTNYGYTF
TRBV11-3,TRBJ2-3,NA,TRBD2,TGTGCCAGCAGCACTAGCAGAGCGGGACGGGCAGATACGCAGTATTTT,CASSTSRAGRADTQYF
TRBV11-2,TRBJ2-3,few,NA,TGTGCCAGCAGCTTAACTAGTCCAGATGGTACGCAGTATTTT,CASSLTSPDGTQYF
TRBV2,TRBJ2-5,NA,NA,TGTGCCAGCAGTCCCACACGGGAGACCCAGTACTTC,CASSPTRETQYF
TRBV11-2,TRBJ1-3,NA,NA,TGTGCCAGCAGCTTAGCCCAGAACAGGGTCCCTGGAAACACCATATATTTT,CASSLAQNRVPGNTIYF
TRBV5-1,TRBJ1-1,NA,TRBD1,TGCGCCAGCAGCACGGGACAGGGGTACTCGAACACTGAAGCTTTCTTT,CASSTGQGYSNTEAFF
TRBV19,TRBJ1-1,once,NA,TGTGCCAGTAGTATAGATGGTCTGAACACTGAAGCTTTCTTT,CASSIDGLNTEAFF
TRBV7-2,TRBJ1-2,NA,NA,TGTGCCAGCAGCTTTGGGGGCTCGGGCTACACCTTC,CASSFGGSGYTF
TRBV28,TRBJ1-1,NA,NA,TGTGCCAGCAGTTTAGCGAGGGGTCGGGGGGGAACTGAAGCTTTCTTT,CASSLARGRGGTEAFF
TRBV5-8,TRBJ1-5,NA,NA,TGTGCCAGCAGCTCCTACGACGGCTCCCAGCATTTT,CASSSYDGSQHF